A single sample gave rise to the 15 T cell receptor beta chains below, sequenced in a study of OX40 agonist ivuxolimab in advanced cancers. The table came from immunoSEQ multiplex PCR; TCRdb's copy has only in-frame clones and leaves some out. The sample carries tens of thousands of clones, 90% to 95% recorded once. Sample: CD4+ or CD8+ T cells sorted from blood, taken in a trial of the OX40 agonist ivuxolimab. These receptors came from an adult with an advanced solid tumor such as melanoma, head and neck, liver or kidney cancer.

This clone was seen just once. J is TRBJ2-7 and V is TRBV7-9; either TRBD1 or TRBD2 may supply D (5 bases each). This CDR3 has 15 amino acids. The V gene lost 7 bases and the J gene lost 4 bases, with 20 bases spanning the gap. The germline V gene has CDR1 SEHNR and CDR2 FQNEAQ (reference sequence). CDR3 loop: CASTRSGTENYEQYF. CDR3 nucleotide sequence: TGTGCCAGCACCCGTTCCGGGACGGAGAATTACGAGCAGTACTTC.

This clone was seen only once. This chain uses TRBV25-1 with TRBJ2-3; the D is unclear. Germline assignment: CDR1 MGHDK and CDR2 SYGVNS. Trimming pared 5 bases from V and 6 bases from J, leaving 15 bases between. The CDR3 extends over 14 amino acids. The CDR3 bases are TGTGCCAGCAGTCTCGGGTCGCCTGTCGATACGCAGTATTTT. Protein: CASSLGSPVDTQYF.

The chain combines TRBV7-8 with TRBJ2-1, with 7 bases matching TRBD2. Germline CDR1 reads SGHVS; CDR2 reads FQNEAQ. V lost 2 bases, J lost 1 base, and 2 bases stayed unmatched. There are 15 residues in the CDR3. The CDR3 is CASSLWGGSYNEQFF. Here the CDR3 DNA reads TGTGCCAGCAGCTTATGGGGGGGGTCCTACAATGAGCAGTTCTTC.

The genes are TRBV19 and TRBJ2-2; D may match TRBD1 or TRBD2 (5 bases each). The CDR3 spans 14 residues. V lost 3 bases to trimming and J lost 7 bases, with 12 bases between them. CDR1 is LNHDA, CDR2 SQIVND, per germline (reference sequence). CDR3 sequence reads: CASSIRGEDGELFF. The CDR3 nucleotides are TGTGCCAGTAGTATTAGGGGAGAGGACGGGGAGCTGTTTTTT.

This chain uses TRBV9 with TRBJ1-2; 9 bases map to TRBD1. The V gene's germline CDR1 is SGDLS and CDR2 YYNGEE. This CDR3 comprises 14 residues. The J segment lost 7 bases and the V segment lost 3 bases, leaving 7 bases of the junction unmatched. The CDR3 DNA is TGTGCCAGCAGCGAGCAACAGGGGGCCGGTGGCTACACCTTC. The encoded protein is CASSEQQGAGGYTF.

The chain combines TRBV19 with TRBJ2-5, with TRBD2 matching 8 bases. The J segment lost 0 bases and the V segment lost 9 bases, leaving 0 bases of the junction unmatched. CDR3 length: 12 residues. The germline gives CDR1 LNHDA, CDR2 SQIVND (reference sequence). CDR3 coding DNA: TGTGCCAGCGGGGGGGACCAAGAGACCCAGTACTTC. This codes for CASGGDQETQYF.

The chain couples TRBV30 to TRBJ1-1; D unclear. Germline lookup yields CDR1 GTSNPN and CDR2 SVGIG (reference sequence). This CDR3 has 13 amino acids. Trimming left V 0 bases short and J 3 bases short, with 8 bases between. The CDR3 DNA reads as TGTGCCTGGAGTGTATCAGCCTACACTGAAGCTTTCTTT. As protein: CAWSVSAYTEAFF.

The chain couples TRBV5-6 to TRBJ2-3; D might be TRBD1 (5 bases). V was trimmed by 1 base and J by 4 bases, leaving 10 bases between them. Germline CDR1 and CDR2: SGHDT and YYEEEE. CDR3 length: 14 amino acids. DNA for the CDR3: TGTGCCAGCAGCTTGACAGACAGCGCAGATACGCAGTATTTT. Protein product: CASSLTDSADTQYF.

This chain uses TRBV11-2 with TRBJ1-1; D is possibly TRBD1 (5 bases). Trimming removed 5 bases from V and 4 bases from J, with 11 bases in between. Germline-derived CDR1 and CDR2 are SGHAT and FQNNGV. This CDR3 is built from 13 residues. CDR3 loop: CASSLFGGTEAFF. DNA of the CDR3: TGTGCCAGCAGCCTTTTTGGGGGCACTGAAGCTTTCTTT.

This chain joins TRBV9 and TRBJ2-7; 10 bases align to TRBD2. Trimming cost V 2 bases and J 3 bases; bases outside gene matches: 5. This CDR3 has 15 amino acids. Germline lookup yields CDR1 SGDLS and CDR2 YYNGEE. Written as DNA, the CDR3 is TGTGCCAGCAGCGTTCTAGCGGGGGACGTCTACGAGCAGTACTTC. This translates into CASSVLAGDVYEQYF.

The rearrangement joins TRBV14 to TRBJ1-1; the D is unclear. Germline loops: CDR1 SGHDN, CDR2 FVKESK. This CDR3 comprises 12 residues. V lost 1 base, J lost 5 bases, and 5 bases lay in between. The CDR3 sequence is CASSQVRTEAFF. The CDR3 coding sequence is TGTGCCAGCAGCCAAGTCAGAACTGAAGCTTTCTTT.

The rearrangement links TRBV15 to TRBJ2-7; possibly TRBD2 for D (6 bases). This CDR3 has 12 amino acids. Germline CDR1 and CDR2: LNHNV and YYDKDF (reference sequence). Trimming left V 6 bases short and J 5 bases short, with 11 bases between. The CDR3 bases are TGTGCCACCAGATCGGGGGTCAACGAGCAGTACTTC. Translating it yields CATRSGVNEQYF.

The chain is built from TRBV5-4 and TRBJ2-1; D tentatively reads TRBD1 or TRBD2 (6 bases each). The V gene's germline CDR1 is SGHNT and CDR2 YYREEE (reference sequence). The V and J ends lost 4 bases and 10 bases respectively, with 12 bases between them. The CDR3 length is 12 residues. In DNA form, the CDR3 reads TGTGCCAGCAGCCCTAGGGGGGACGAGCAGTTCTTC. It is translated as CASSPRGDEQFF.

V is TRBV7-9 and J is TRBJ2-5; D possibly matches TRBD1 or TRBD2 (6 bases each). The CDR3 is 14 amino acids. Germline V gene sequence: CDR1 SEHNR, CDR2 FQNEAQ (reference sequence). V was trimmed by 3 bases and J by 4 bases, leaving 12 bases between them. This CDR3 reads CASSLTGAGETQYF. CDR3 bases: TGTGCCAGCAGCTTGACGGGGGCTGGAGAGACCCAGTACTTC.

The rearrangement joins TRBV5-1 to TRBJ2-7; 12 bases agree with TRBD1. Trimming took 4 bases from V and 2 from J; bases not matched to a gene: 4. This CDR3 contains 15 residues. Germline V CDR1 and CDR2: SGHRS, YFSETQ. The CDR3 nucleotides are TGCGCCAGCAGCCGGGACAGGGGGCTTCCCTACGAGCAGTACTTC. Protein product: CASSRDRGLPYEQYF.